This T cell receptor (beta chain) is drawn from a study of beta chain features in type 1 diabetes. Study-wide results and limits: A moderate, significant TCRB CDR3 shortening appeared in type 1 diabetes across four CD4+ subsets.

The length of the CDR3 is 16 residues. Trimming cost V 2 bases and J 8 bases; bases outside gene matches: 12. CDR1 SGHRS and CDR2 YFSETQ come from the germline V gene. This clone has only a few counts. Its antigen is currently unknown. The sequenced template was cDNA made from the entire isolated RNA. Sequencing was performed with immunoSEQ multiplex PCR; in TCRdb, only in-frame clones are kept and a portion is missing. The sample includes some 240,000 clones, 16% of them seen just once. The genes are TRBV5-1 and TRBJ1-4; 7 nucleotides agree with TRBD1. The sequence derives from a man aged 25-45 years with type 1 diabetes. Sequencing was done on a sample of naive CD4+ T cells from blood. CDR3 in DNA: TGCGCCAGCAGCTTCGAGACAGGGCTATCCTACGAAAAACTGTTTTTT. Its protein is CASSFETGLSYEKLFF.